The 14 T cell receptor beta chains reported below all come from one sample, sequenced in a study of blood T cells in healthy people across ages. A sample-barcoded 5' primer and a J-beta primer mix were used in a second PCR of roughly 6 to 12 cycles. TCRdb fed the 5' RACE reads into MiXCR, producing one record per CDR3 protein. Found here are about 1.8 million distinct CDR3 sequences, around half of them singletons; the top ten hold 2% to 2.5%. The sequenced sample consisted of blood. The origin of the receptors is a woman in her thirties or forties in good health.

This chain links TRBV5-1 with TRBJ2-7; 10 bases are shared with TRBD1. The CDR3 covers 15 residues. Germline V gene data show CDR1 as SGHRS and CDR2 as YFSETQ. Trimming at V came to 3 bases and at J to 5 bases, leaving 8 bases not matched to a gene. The CDR3 DNA is TGCGCCAGCAGCTCCCCCGGGACAGGGGACAACGAGCAGTACTTC. Encoded protein: CASSSPGTGDNEQYF.

This chain joins TRBV2 and TRBJ2-1, with TRBD2 identical over 13 bases. With 6 bases clipped from V and 5 bases from J, the junction kept 13 bases outside the gene matches. The germline V gene encodes CDR1 SNHLY and CDR2 FYNNEI. This CDR3 has 18 residues. The CDR3 reads CASSPLGEGLAGDNEQFF. DNA for the CDR3: TGTGCCAGCAGCCCTTTGGGGGAAGGACTAGCGGGGGACAATGAGCAGTTCTTC.

This clonotype appeared a single time. This chain links TRBV7-2 with TRBJ1-2; tentatively, D is TRBD1 (5 bases). CDR3 length: 14 amino acids. Germline CDR1 reads SGHTA; CDR2 reads FQGNSA. V lost 5 bases and J 3 bases, leaving 13 bases between the germline ends. As DNA, the CDR3 is TGTGCCAGCAGCGTAAGAGGGGACGACTATGGCTACACCTTC. Translating it yields CASSVRGDDYGYTF.

The chain is built from TRBV3-1 and TRBJ2-5, with D unresolved. Deletions cut 0 bases from V and 2 bases from J, with 10 bases between. Germline CDR1 LGHDT, CDR2 YNNKEL (reference sequence). The CDR3 has 15 residues. In nucleotides, the CDR3 is TGTGCCAGCAGCCAAGATACCAGACCTCAAGAGACCCAGTACTTC. Residues: CASSQDTRPQETQYF.

This clonotype was seen a few times. The genes are TRBV28 and TRBJ2-5; possibly TRBD2 for D (5 bases). The CDR3 runs to 12 residues. V was trimmed by 7 bases and J by 5 bases, leaving 11 bases between them. The V gene's germline CDR1 is MDHEN and CDR2 SYDVKM. The CDR3 sequence is CASTGGEETQYF. The CDR3 bases are TGTGCCAGCACCGGTGGGGAGGAGACCCAGTACTTC.

V is TRBV20-1 and J is TRBJ1-6; 9 bases are a match to TRBD1. The CDR3 loop spans 15 amino acids. CDR1 DFQATT and CDR2 SNEGSKA come from the germline V gene (reference sequence). V was pared by 4 bases and J by 6 bases, with 7 bases of the junction left unmatched. The CDR3 bases are TGCAGTGCTAAGGCGGCGGACAGGGGTAATTCACCCCTCCACTTT. This gives the protein CSAKAADRGNSPLHF.

The rearrangement uses TRBV7-2 and TRBJ2-1; 15 bases match TRBD2. The length of the CDR3 is 18 residues. Germline CDR1 is SGHTA and CDR2 is FQGNSA. The V and J ends lost 5 bases and 1 base, in that order; junction bases with no gene match: 6. The chain's CDR3 is CASSPGLAGGLSYNEQFF. CDR3 DNA sequence: TGTGCCAGCAGCCCCGGACTAGCGGGGGGGCTATCCTACAATGAGCAGTTCTTC.

This clonotype was observed a few times. The chain is built from TRBV4-3 and TRBJ2-7; D is unclear. CDR1 and CDR2 from the germline V gene are LGHNA and YSLEER. The germline V and J ends were trimmed by 3 bases and 0 bases, with 9 bases remaining between them. This CDR3 has 14 residues. This chain's CDR3 is CASSHFPGSYEQYF. As DNA, the CDR3 is TGCGCCAGCAGCCATTTTCCGGGCTCCTACGAGCAGTACTTC.

V gene TRBV21-1 combines with J gene TRBJ2-5; TRBD1 was called by the table and not checked on the DNA. TRBV21-1 is an annotated pseudogene. The length of the CDR3 is 16 residues. In nucleotides, the CDR3 is TGTGCCACCAGCCGGGACAGGCGTAGTGCGGGGGAGACCCAGTACTTC. Its translation is CATSRDRRSAGETQYF.

This rearrangement joins TRBV6-1 to TRBJ2-4; 8 bases map to TRBD1. The DNA end favors TRBJ2-7, so the J call may be wrong. CDR1 and CDR2 from the germline V gene are MNHNS and SASEGT. The CDR3 contains 14 residues. The DNA for the CDR3 is TGTGCCAGCATCGAAGGACAGGGCCACTACGAGCAGTACTTC. Amino acid sequence: CASIEGQGHYEQYF.

J is TRBJ2-5 and V is TRBV6-1, with 7 bases fitting TRBD2. The CDR3 sequence is 17 residues long. Unmatched junction bases numbered 9, after V lost 1 base and J lost 1 base. The germline V gene encodes CDR1 MNHNS and CDR2 SASEGT. CDR3 nucleotides: TGTGCCAGCAGTGAAGGGTGGTCTAGCGGATTCCAAGAGACCCAGTACTTC. Translating it yields CASSEGWSSGFQETQYF.

The chain joins TRBV29-1 to TRBJ2-4, with D possibly called TRBD1 or TRBD2 (5 bases each). The ends were cut back, 2 bases at V and 9 bases at J, with 14 bases in the middle. The germline CDR1 and CDR2 sequences are SQVTM and ANQGSEA. CDR3 size: 13 residues. CDR3: CSVESPGSIIQYF. Here the CDR3 DNA reads TGCAGCGTTGAATCTCCAGGGAGTATCATTCAGTACTTC.

This clonotype appeared a single time. V and J are TRBV6-5 and TRBJ1-2, with a tentative D call TRBD1 (6 bases). The length of the CDR3 is 16 residues. Trimming stripped 2 bases from V and 7 bases from J, with 20 bases between. Germline-derived CDR1 and CDR2 are MNHEY and SVGAGI. CDR3 in DNA: TGTGCCAGCAGTTACCCTGAAGGGGGGGGCCTGGGTGGCTACACCTTC. Translating it yields CASSYPEGGGLGGYTF.

The chain links TRBV7-9 to TRBJ2-3; TRBD1 is a possible D gene (6 bases). V lost 8 bases and J 0 bases, leaving 24 bases between the germline ends. In germline, CDR1 is SEHNR, CDR2 FQNEAQ (reference sequence). CDR3 length: 18 residues. The CDR3 DNA is TGTGCCAGCCGCAAGACGCCAGGGGATCCTACTAGCACAGATACGCAGTATTTT. Translating it yields CASRKTPGDPTSTDTQYF.